These T cell receptor beta chains were read from a single sample in a study of molecular identifiers for immune sequencing clone quantification. TCRdb recomputed calls from the PCR reads with MiXCR, one row per CDR3 protein. The sample consists of 88,000 or so distinct CDR3 sequences, around 20% of them appearing once. The sequenced material came from naive CD8+ T cells from blood, with Jurkat cell RNA spiked in. The receptors were gathered from a human donor in good health. Some libraries in this study had Jurkat cell RNA spiked in. Each CDR3 is given with its conserved first and last residue.

J gene | V gene | CDR3 protein
TRBJ2-3 | TRBV20-1 | CSASGTSGGADTQYF
TRBJ1-3 | TRBV20-1 | CSARTVSGNTIYF
TRBJ1-3 | TRBV4-1 | CASSQAGGYGNTIYF
TRBJ2-7 | TRBV27 | CASSYSPDYEQYF
TRBJ1-5 | TRBV6-2/TRBV6-3 | CASQWSSNQPQHF
TRBJ2-7 | TRBV29-1 | CSVARAGPVEQYF
TRBJ2-1 | TRBV18 | CASSPRDSPYNEQFF
TRBJ1-5 | TRBV2 | CASSEQSSSNQPQHF
TRBJ1-2 | TRBV7-9 | CASSSPGQPRYGYTF
TRBJ2-3 | TRBV6-5 | CASSYLGRQGDTDTQYF
TRBJ2-1 | TRBV7-9 | CASSWGGEGPYNEQFF
TRBJ2-5 | TRBV3-1 | CASSLGPGQGQIQETQYF
TRBJ2-1 | TRBV12-5 | CASGWTRASYNEQFF
TRBJ2-3 | TRBV7-2 | CASSLSPPGTSGVGDTQYF
TRBJ2-7 | TRBV5-5 | CASSFRLAGAYEQYF
TRBJ1-1 | TRBV4-2 | CASSQDRGQNTEAFF
TRBJ2-3 | TRBV19 | CASRASGETTDTQYF
TRBJ2-7 | TRBV6-1 | CASSDEAMGSYEQYF
TRBJ1-1 | TRBV7-9 | CASSLRGPEAFF
TRBJ2-7 | TRBV11-2 | CASSLEPGLVAYEQYF
TRBJ2-3 | TRBV11-2 | CASSLGGDTQYF
TRBJ2-7 | TRBV2 | CARGAGNSYEQYF
TRBJ1-1 | TRBV20-1 | CSATAFGTEAFF
TRBJ1-4 | TRBV6-5 | CASSTLGSNEKLFF
TRBJ2-3 | TRBV2 | CASTPLGVTSTDTQYF
TRBJ2-7 | TRBV20-1 | CSARDRGPSAGGGSKQYF
TRBJ2-7 | TRBV6-5 | CASSSRTGGRYEQYF
TRBJ1-5 | TRBV12-3/TRBV12-4 | CASSLGSADQPQHF
TRBJ2-7 | TRBV11-2 | CASSHPHLYEQYF
TRBJ2-1 | TRBV12-3/TRBV12-4 | CASRGAYNEQFF
TRBJ2-7 | TRBV12-3/TRBV12-4 | CASSLEGQTYEQYF
TRBJ1-5 | TRBV21-1 | CASTKIRTEGSRPPQPQHF
TRBJ2-6 | TRBV12-3/TRBV12-4 | CASSLAGSGANVLTF
TRBJ2-5 | TRBV6-5 | CANSSSEETQYF
TRBJ2-7 | TRBV20-1 | CSATGTAAYEQYF
TRBJ2-5 | TRBV7-6 | CASSSRDYKETQYF